The 16 T cell receptor beta chains below all came from one sample that was sequenced in a study of blood T cell repertoires in COVID-19. The assay was immunoSEQ multiplex PCR, and TCRdb's table has in-frame clones only and misses some. The table lists roughly 180,000 clones, around 85% of them singletons. The sequenced material came from peripheral blood. The receptor source for this set is a man aged 70-80 years with active or convalescent COVID-19.

CDR3 region: CASTPGRGLYF. In nucleotides, the CDR3 is TGTGCCAGCACCCCCGGGAGGGGGCTGTACTTC. The rearrangement links TRBV12-3 or TRBV12-4 to TRBJ2-4; D may be TRBD2 (8 bases). Trimming took off 7 bases at V and 15 bases at J, with 16 bases between the two ends. CDR3 size: 11 residues.

This clone was observed a few times. This chain links TRBV4-3 with TRBJ2-1; TRBD2 agrees at 8 bases. CDR1 is LGHNA, CDR2 YSLEER, per germline. The junction had 14 bases not matched to a gene; V was cut back by 6 bases and J by 7 bases. The CDR3 is 16 amino acids. The CDR3 nucleotides read TGCGCCAGCAGACCCAGCTCCGGGAGGGCGGTAAATGAGCAGTTCTTC. Amino acid sequence: CASRPSSGRAVNEQFF.

The count of this clone is one. J is TRBJ1-1 and V is TRBV7-8; 10 nucleotides line up with TRBD1. CDR1 is SGHVS, CDR2 FQNEAQ, per germline. The V and J ends lost 1 base and 0 bases, in that order; junction bases with no gene match: 8. The CDR3 is 18 residues long. In DNA form, the CDR3 reads TGTGCCAGCAGCTTAGTGGGACAGGGGCCCGGGGTGAACACTGAAGCTTTCTTT. It codes for CASSLVGQGPGVNTEAFF.

The genes are TRBV5-1 and TRBJ1-3; no reliable D call. The CDR3 is made up of 16 amino acids. In germline, CDR1 is SGHRS, CDR2 YFSETQ. Trimming took 1 base from V and 0 from J, leaving 11 bases between them. The CDR3 loop is CASSLRTADSGNTIYF. DNA of the CDR3: TGCGCCAGCAGCTTGCGCACAGCAGACTCTGGAAACACCATATATTTT.

This chain uses TRBV12-5 with TRBJ2-3, with D possibly TRBD1 on 5 matching bases. Looked up from germline, CDR1 is LGHNT and CDR2 is FRNRAP. This CDR3 is 15 amino acids long. Trimming cost V 1 base and J 6 bases, with 14 bases left between them. The CDR3: CASGLGQTFLDTQYF. The CDR3 DNA is TGTGCTAGTGGTTTGGGACAGACGTTCTTGGATACGCAGTATTTT. The whole variable domain, remainder taken from reference TRBV12-5 and TRBJ2-3, is DARVTQTPRHKVTEMGQEVTMRCQPILGHNTVFWYRQTMMQGLELLAYFRNRAPLDDSGMPKDRFSAEMPDATLATLKIQPSEPRDSAVYFCASGLGQTFLDTQYFGPGTRLTVL.

This chain joins TRBV5-1 and TRBJ2-1; perhaps TRBD2 as D (6 bases). CDR1 SGHRS and CDR2 YFSETQ come from the germline V gene. V lost 1 base, J lost 4 bases, and 12 bases lay in between. The CDR3 contains 15 residues. This CDR3 is CASSLYVGGYNEQFF. CDR3 DNA: TGCGCCAGCAGCTTGTATGTGGGAGGATACAATGAGCAGTTCTTC.

The chain links TRBV18 to TRBJ1-5; D is unclear. Germline CDR1 and CDR2: KGHSH and LQKENI. V was trimmed by 8 bases and J by 8 bases, leaving 16 bases between them. The CDR3 runs 13 residues. The CDR3, as DNA: TGTGCCAGCGCTGAAAATCGGCGGGAGCCCCAGCATTTT. Translation gives CASAENRREPQHF.

Turning to this clone: A read error may be the cause here, since a much bigger clone is one base away. The rearrangement uses TRBV28 and TRBJ1-5; the match to TRBD1 covers 10 bases. This CDR3 spans 15 amino acids. Trimming at V came to 5 bases and at J to 4 bases, leaving 5 bases not matched to a gene. CDR1 is MDHEN, CDR2 SYDVKM, per germline. CDR3 sequence reads: CASSPWTGGNQPQHF. CDR3 DNA sequence: TGTGCCAGCAGTCCCTGGACAGGGGGGAATCAGCCCCAGCATTTT.

The V gene is TRBV25-1, the J gene TRBJ2-1; 9 bases map to TRBD1. This CDR3 has 14 residues. V shed 6 bases, J shed 5 bases, and the junction held 5 bases outside the gene matches. CDR1 and CDR2 from the germline V gene are MGHDK and SYGVNS. CDR3 sequence: CASRGGQGNNEQFF. The CDR3 coding sequence is TGTGCCAGCAGGGGGGGACAGGGAAACAATGAGCAGTTCTTC.

The V and J genes are TRBV7-2 and TRBJ2-3, with TRBD1 as a possible D gene (5 bases). The CDR3 runs 13 residues. Germline CDR1 reads SGHTA; CDR2 reads FQGNSA. The V and J ends lost 1 base and 5 bases respectively, with 7 bases between them. The CDR3 here is CASSLGQLDTQYF. CDR3 in DNA: TGTGCCAGCAGCTTAGGACAGTTAGATACGCAGTATTTT.

V and J are TRBV7-2 and TRBJ1-1; 7 bases align to TRBD1. The CDR3 sequence is 14 residues long. From germline, CDR1 is SGHTA and CDR2 FQGNSA. V dropped 5 bases and J dropped 0; count of bases not matched to a gene: 3. CDR3 amino acids: CASSMTGMNTEAFF. The CDR3 DNA reads as TGTGCCAGCAGCATGACAGGGATGAACACTGAAGCTTTCTTT. Complete variable domain (other parts from reference TRBV7-2 and TRBJ1-1): GAGVSQSPSNKVTEKGKDVELRCDPISGHTALYWYRQSLGQGLEFLIYFQGNSAPDKSGLPSDRFSAERTGGSVSTLTIQRTQQEDSAVYLCASSMTGMNTEAFFGQGTRLTVV.

The V call is TRBV30, the J call TRBJ2-7; 9 bases align to TRBD2. The CDR3 is 17 amino acids. From germline, CDR1 is GTSNPN and CDR2 SVGIG (reference sequence). The V segment lost 1 base and the J segment 7 bases; nucleotides outside the gene matches: 17. CDR3 region: CAWSAPKAGGPSREQYF. The CDR3 coding sequence is TGTGCCTGGAGTGCCCCCAAGGCGGGAGGGCCCTCGAGGGAGCAGTACTTC. The complete variable domain, with remaining parts taken from reference TRBV30 and TRBJ2-7, reads SQTIHQWPATLVQPVGSPLSLECTVEGTSNPNLYWYRQAAGRGLQLLFYSVGIGQISSEVPQNLSASRPQDRQFILSSKKLLLSDSGFYLCAWSAPKAGGPSREQYFGPGTRLTVT.

This clone was observed once. The same CDR3 arises from other DNA sequences in this sample as well. The rearrangement uses TRBV11-2 and TRBJ1-1, with D maybe TRBD1 (5 bases). CDR1 and CDR2 (germline): SGHAT, FQNNGV. The CDR3 covers 13 residues. V was clipped by 5 bases and J by 1 base, with 8 bases between them. The CDR3 bases are TGTGCCAGCAGCCTTGACAGGAACACTGAAGCTTTCTTT. It codes for CASSLDRNTEAFF. The full variable domain, rest sourced from reference TRBV11-2 and TRBJ1-1, is EAGVAQSPRYKIIEKRQSVAFWCNPISGHATLYWYQQILGQGPKLLIQFQNNGVVDDSQLPKDRFSAERLKGVDSTLKIQPAKLEDSAVYLCASSLDRNTEAFFGQGTRLTVV.

In its sample, this clone was seen once. V usage is TRBV24-1 and J usage is TRBJ2-1, with 9 bases fitting TRBD2. Germline loops: CDR1 KGHDR, CDR2 SFDVKD. This CDR3 is 15 amino acids long. V trimming: 3 bases; J trimming: 10 bases; junction bases outside the gene matches: 9. CDR3 coding DNA: TGTGCCACCAGTGATGGCGCTAGCGGGGTAAGAGAGCAGTTCTTC. This translates into CATSDGASGVREQFF.

This chain links TRBV11-2 with TRBJ2-5; TRBD1 agrees at 11 bases. CDR1 and CDR2 from the germline V gene are SGHAT and FQNNGV. The length of the CDR3 is 17 residues. Trimming at V came to 6 bases and at J to 5 bases, leaving 14 bases not matched to a gene. CDR3 nucleotide sequence: TGTGCCAGCAGTCGCCGGGACAGGGGGATCATTAAGGAGACCCAGTACTTC. Its protein is CASSRRDRGIIKETQYF.

The chain couples TRBV5-1 to TRBJ1-2, with D perhaps TRBD1 (6 bases). This CDR3 region has 15 residues. Germline V CDR1 and CDR2: SGHRS, YFSETQ. V was pared by 5 bases and J by 7 bases, with 21 bases between. DNA for the CDR3: TGCGCCAGCAGGCCGGACAGCCTCCCCGAGGGTGGCTACACCTTC. Translating gives CASRPDSLPEGGYTF. The entire variable domain, with the rest obtained from reference TRBV5-1 and TRBJ1-2, is as follows: KAGVTQTPRYLIKTRGQQVTLSCSPISGHRSVSWYQQTPGQGLQFLFEYFSETQRNKGNFPGRFSGRQFSNSRSEMNVSTLELGDSALYLCASRPDSLPEGGYTFGSGTRLTVV.